A single T cell receptor beta chain is shown here with its context. Assay: immunoSEQ multiplex PCR; the TCRdb copy retains only in-frame clones and omits some. The sample shows hundreds of thousands of clones, around 87% of them seen only once. Donors in Cohort 3 who had recovered were those with two negative PCRs, healthcare professional clearance, or resolution of their symptoms. This entry comes from a study of blood T cell repertoires in COVID-19. The length of the CDR3 is 14 residues. Germline assignment: CDR1 SGHRS and CDR2 YFSETQ. V was pared by 0 bases and J by 4 bases, with 11 bases between. The clonotype originates from a man younger than 45 who had recovered from COVID-19. Specimen: PBMCs or T cells enriched from blood (not recorded which). The chain recombines TRBV5-1 with TRBJ2-7; tentatively, D is TRBD1 (5 bases). Here the CDR3 reads CASSLAGREYEQYF. The CDR3 DNA follows: TGCGCCAGCAGCTTGGCCGGCAGGGAATACGAGCAGTACTTC. Full variable domain (remainder filled in from reference TRBV5-1 and TRBJ2-7): KAGVTQTPRYLIKTRGQQVTLSCSPISGHRSVSWYQQTPGQGLQFLFEYFSETQRNKGNFPGRFSGRQFSNSRSEMNVSTLELGDSALYLCASSLAGREYEQYFGPGTRLTVT.